This TCR beta chain came from a study of T cell responses to AZD1222 COVID-19 vaccine. TCRdb's copy holds only in-frame clones and misses some; the assay was immunoSEQ multiplex PCR. The sample contains approximately 150,000 clones, roughly 94% of which appear only once. Study results and limitations: Unmutated regions of variants are reportedly targeted by nearly half of spike-specific TCRs.

With respect to this clone: What it binds is unknown.

The sequence was collected from an adult in good health. Here the sequenced sample was peripheral blood, taken on day 0 of AZD1222 vaccination.

CDR3 sequence: CASSLRQGVGGANVLTF. Here the CDR3 DNA reads TGTGCCAGCAGCTTACGACAGGGGGTAGGTGGGGCCAACGTCCTGACTTTC. The chain combines TRBV13 with TRBJ2-6, with 9 bases that match TRBD1. The germline gives CDR1 PRHDT, CDR2 FYEKMQ (reference sequence). The CDR3 loop spans 17 amino acids. V trimming: 2 bases; J trimming: 3 bases; junction bases outside the gene matches: 5.